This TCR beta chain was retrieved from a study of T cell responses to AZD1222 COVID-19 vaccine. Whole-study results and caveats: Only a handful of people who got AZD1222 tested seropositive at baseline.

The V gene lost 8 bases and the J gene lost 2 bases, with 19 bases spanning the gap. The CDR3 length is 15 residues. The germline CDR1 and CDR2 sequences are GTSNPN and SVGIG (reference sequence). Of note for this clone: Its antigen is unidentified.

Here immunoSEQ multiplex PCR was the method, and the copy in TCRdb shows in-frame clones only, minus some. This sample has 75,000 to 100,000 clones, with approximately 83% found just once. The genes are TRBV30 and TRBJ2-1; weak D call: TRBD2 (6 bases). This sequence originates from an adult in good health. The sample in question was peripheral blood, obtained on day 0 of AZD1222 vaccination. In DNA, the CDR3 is TGTGCCCTGACCTCGGAGGGGCCCCCCTACAATGAGCAGTTCTTC. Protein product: CALTSEGPPYNEQFF.